What follows are 30 T cell receptor beta chains derived from one specimen sequenced in a study of blood T cell repertoires in COVID-19. The table came from immunoSEQ multiplex PCR; TCRdb's copy has only in-frame clones and leaves some out. The table has 100,000 to 150,000 clones, 70% to 75% seen once; the top ten hold around 6%. The specimen was peripheral blood. Receptors originate from a man older than 75 with COVID-19, enrolled during active disease.

This clone showed up just once. V usage is TRBV7-3 and J usage is TRBJ2-3, with TRBD1 matching 9 bases. CDR1 and CDR2 from the germline V gene are SGHTA and FQGTGA. The CDR3 is 15 amino acids. Trimming removed 2 bases from V and 2 bases from J; junction bases left unmatched: 2. The CDR3: CASSLGTGTTDTQYF. CDR3 bases: TGTGCCAGCAGCTTAGGGACAGGGACCACAGATACGCAGTATTTT.

The CDR3 sequence: CASSFLRGFDNSPLHF. In DNA form, the CDR3 reads TGTGCCAGCAGCTTCCTGAGGGGGTTTGATAATTCACCCCTCCACTTT. The chain recombines TRBV13 with TRBJ1-6; D possibly corresponds to TRBD1 (6 bases). The CDR3 is 16 residues long. Deletions cut 3 bases from V and 5 bases from J, with 14 bases between. Germline lookup yields CDR1 PRHDT and CDR2 FYEKMQ (reference sequence).

This clone was seen a handful of times. This sequence joins TRBV29-1 and TRBJ2-1; the D gene is possibly TRBD1 (6 bases). Germline values: CDR1 SQVTM, CDR2 ANQGSEA. V shed 6 bases and J shed 10 bases, with 19 bases lying between them. The length of the CDR3 is 13 residues. Written as DNA, the CDR3 is TGCAGCGTCGGGACAACCGCAACGGGGGAGCAGTTCTTC. This gives the protein CSVGTTATGEQFF.

This clone was detected only a few times. The V and J genes are TRBV23-1 and TRBJ2-7, with 10 bases matching TRBD1. TRBV23-1 is labeled an ORF, and its function is uncertain. The CDR3 runs 19 residues. V trimming: 1 base; J trimming: 4 bases; junction bases outside the gene matches: 16. CDR3 nucleotides: TGCGCCAGCAGTCAATTGGGACAGGGGAAAAGGGAAAGGGAGTACGAGCAGTACTTC. It specifies CASSQLGQGKREREYEQYF.

The sample holds one count of this clone. V gene TRBV29-1 combines with J gene TRBJ1-1, with 7 positions matching TRBD1. The CDR3 is 13 amino acids. Germline-derived CDR1 and CDR2 are SQVTM and ANQGSEA. With 7 bases clipped from V and 4 bases from J, the junction kept 9 bases outside the gene matches. CDR3 nucleotide sequence: TGCAGCGCAGAGGAATACAGGGGCACTGAAGCTTTCTTT. It is translated as CSAEEYRGTEAFF.

This clone has only a few counts. The chain carries TRBV5-4 and TRBJ1-2, with 7 nucleotides matching TRBD1. The CDR3 consists of 16 residues. In germline, CDR1 is SGHNT, CDR2 YYREEE (reference sequence). Trimming took 3 bases from V and 5 from J; bases not matched to a gene: 13. The CDR3 here is CASSSPTGAKRYGYTF. The CDR3 DNA reads as TGTGCCAGCAGCTCCCCCACAGGGGCAAAAAGATATGGCTACACCTTC. The variable domain in full, completed from reference TRBV5-4 and TRBJ1-2, reads ETGVTQSPTHLIKTRGQQVTLRCSSQSGHNTVSWYQQALGQGPQFIFQYYREEENGRGNFPPRFSGLQFPNYSSELNVNALELDDSALYLCASSSPTGAKRYGYTFGSGTRLTVV.

DNA of the CDR3: TGTGCCAGCAGCTTAACGGCGGGAGTAGTGGCTTCGTACAATGAGCAGTTCTTC. It encodes CASSLTAGVVASYNEQFF. This sequence joins TRBV7-3 and TRBJ2-1; the match to TRBD2 covers 7 bases. This CDR3 spans 18 amino acids. The germline gives CDR1 SGHTA, CDR2 FQGTGA. Trimming at V came to 0 bases and at J to 4 bases, leaving 12 bases not matched to a gene.

V gene TRBV7-9 combines with J gene TRBJ2-3; D is possibly TRBD1 (5 bases). This CDR3 has 14 amino acids. Per the germline V gene, CDR1 is SEHNR and CDR2 is FQNEAQ (reference sequence). With 5 bases removed from V and 6 bases from J, the gap between germline ends came to 15 bases. CDR3 bases: TGTGCCAGCAGCCCCAACCCAGGGTCGGATACGCAGTATTTT. Its translation is CASSPNPGSDTQYF.

The chain carries TRBV28 and TRBJ2-3, with 9 bases lining up with TRBD2. Losses at the gene ends were 5 bases for V and 2 bases for J; bases not matched to a gene: 14. The CDR3 totals 18 residues. Germline lookup yields CDR1 MDHEN and CDR2 SYDVKM. The CDR3 reads CASSPDVSGRRNTDTQYF. DNA for the CDR3: TGTGCCAGCAGTCCCGATGTTAGCGGGAGACGTAACACAGATACGCAGTATTTT.

This chain connects TRBV29-1 to TRBJ1-1, with TRBD1 matching over 8 bases. The CDR3 has 12 amino acids. After removal of 5 bases from V and 3 bases from J, the junction contained 2 bases not matched to a gene. Germline V CDR1 and CDR2: SQVTM, ANQGSEA. The CDR3 bases are TGCAGCGTTAAGACAGGGGACACTGAAGCTTTCTTT. Protein product: CSVKTGDTEAFF.

The genes are TRBV6-2 or TRBV6-3 and TRBJ2-2; the D is unclear. Trimming cost V 4 bases and J 6 bases, with 15 bases left between them. Germline loops: CDR1 MNHEY, CDR2 SVGEGT. The CDR3 runs to 15 residues. In DNA form, the CDR3 reads TGTGCCAGCAGTTTTCAGTCCTCGTTTTCCGGGGAGCTGTTTTTT. This sequence encodes CASSFQSSFSGELFF.

This chain uses TRBV10-3 with TRBJ2-3, with 11 nucleotides matching TRBD2. Looked up from germline, CDR1 is ENHRY and CDR2 is SYGVKD. This CDR3 contains 15 residues. J gave up 3 bases and V 4 bases, and 3 bases lay outside the gene matches. The CDR3 sequence: CAISGPSGRTDTQYF. The CDR3 bases are TGTGCCATCAGTGGGCCTAGCGGGAGGACAGATACGCAGTATTTT.

This clone has just a few counts. The chain recombines TRBV28 with TRBJ1-5; D uncertain. Germline V gene data show CDR1 as MDHEN and CDR2 as SYDVKM. Between the trimmed V and J ends, which lost 1 base and 0 bases, there was a span of 7 bases. The CDR3 has 15 amino acids. This CDR3 is CASSLLGNSNQPQHF. CDR3 DNA: TGTGCCAGCAGTTTATTGGGCAATAGCAATCAGCCCCAGCATTTT.

This CDR3 reads CASSLFRKAGNTIYF. CDR3 sequence (DNA): TGTGCCAGCAGCTTATTTCGGAAAGCGGGAAACACCATATATTTT. The chain is built from TRBV7-3 and TRBJ1-3, with D unclear. Germline V gene lookup returns CDR1 SGHTA and CDR2 FQGTGA. Trimming removed 2 bases at V and 4 bases at J, with 12 bases between. This CDR3 contains 15 residues.

Sample share makes this clone medium-sized. The V and J genes are TRBV5-4 and TRBJ2-7; the match to TRBD1 covers 7 bases. Looked up from germline, CDR1 is SGHNT and CDR2 is YYREEE (reference sequence). Unmatched junction bases numbered 1, after V lost 4 bases and J lost 0 bases. The CDR3 is made up of 13 amino acids. CDR3 DNA sequence: TGTGCCAGCAGCGGGACAGACTCCTACGAGCAGTACTTC. It translates to CASSGTDSYEQYF.

This sequence joins TRBV2 and TRBJ2-7; TRBD2 is a possible D gene (5 bases). The CDR3 has 12 residues. The V gene's germline CDR1 is SNHLY and CDR2 FYNNEI. V lost 7 bases, J lost 2 bases, and 9 bases lay in between. The CDR3 region has the DNA TGTGCCAGCAAGAGGGAACCCTACGAGCAGTACTTC. It yields the protein CASKREPYEQYF.

The rearrangement uses TRBV12-2 and TRBJ1-5. TRBV12-2 is a recognized pseudogene. The CDR3 sequence is 16 residues long. Written as DNA, the CDR3 is TGTGCAAGTCGCCCCATCGGGGGGAGGGGCGGCCAGCCCCAGCATTTT. This codes for CASRPIGGRGGQPQHF.

The V and J genes are TRBV27 and TRBJ2-4; 7 positions match TRBD2. CDR3 length equals 14 residues. Germline-derived CDR1 and CDR2 are MNHEY and SMNVEV (reference sequence). Trimming cost V 2 bases and J 7 bases; bases outside gene matches: 5. CDR3 DNA: TGTGCCAGCAGTTTAAGGGAGGGCCGGAACATTCAGTACTTC. It specifies CASSLREGRNIQYF.

V usage is TRBV19 and J usage is TRBJ1-4, with 7 bases identical to TRBD1. Germline V gene lookup returns CDR1 LNHDA and CDR2 SQIVND (reference sequence). The CDR3 loop spans 14 amino acids. V lost 3 bases to trimming and J lost 2 bases; unmatched junction nucleotides: 0. The CDR3 DNA reads TGTGCCAGTAGTATGACAGGGACTAATGAAAAACTGTTTTTT. This codes for CASSMTGTNEKLFF.

V and J are TRBV10-2 and TRBJ1-5; D not certain. The germline V gene encodes CDR1 WSHSY and CDR2 SAAADI. V was shortened by 3 bases and J by 3 bases, with 6 bases between the two germline ends. This CDR3 is 13 amino acids long. Written as DNA, the CDR3 is TGCGCCAGCAGTGACCAGTTCAATCAGCCCCAGCATTTT. Translated, it gives CASSDQFNQPQHF.

V usage is TRBV11-1 and J usage is TRBJ2-7; 7 positions agree with TRBD1. The J segment lost 0 bases and the V segment lost 6 bases, leaving 5 bases of the junction unmatched. The CDR3 has 14 amino acids. Per germline, CDR1 SGHAT and CDR2 FQDESV (reference sequence). CDR3 in DNA: TGTGCCAGCAGTCTAGGGGGCGCCTCCTACGAGCAGTACTTC. This encodes CASSLGGASYEQYF.

This chain joins TRBV11-1 and TRBJ2-7; 8 nucleotides line up with TRBD1. The CDR3 is 13 residues long. Germline values: CDR1 SGHAT, CDR2 FQDESV (reference sequence). V lost 2 bases to trimming and J lost 4 bases; unmatched junction nucleotides: 1. CDR3 in DNA: TGTGCCAGCAGCTTACAGGGGGCTTACGAGCAGTACTTC. It encodes CASSLQGAYEQYF.

This clone appeared once. Compared with germline, one end of the junction differs, possibly owing to a read error. J is TRBJ2-1 and V is TRBV11-2; 10 bases are shared with TRBD2. Looked up from germline, CDR1 is SGHAT and CDR2 is FQNNGV. The CDR3 covers 15 residues. The CDR3 region has the DNA TGTGCCAGCAGATTAGCGGGAGGTCCCTACAATGAGCAGTTCTTC. Protein sequence: CASRLAGGPYNEQFF.

This chain connects TRBV28 to TRBJ2-7, with 8 bases lining up with TRBD1. After removal of 5 bases from V and 4 bases from J, the junction contained 7 bases not matched to a gene. The CDR3 length is 14 residues. Germline V gene lookup returns CDR1 MDHEN and CDR2 SYDVKM. CDR3: CASSRRTGFYEQYF. CDR3 nucleotide sequence: TGTGCCAGCAGTCGAAGGACAGGGTTTTACGAGCAGTACTTC.

This chain links TRBV6-5 with TRBJ1-3; 7 bases line up with TRBD1. The CDR3 runs to 15 residues. The germline V gene has CDR1 MNHEY and CDR2 SVGAGI. J gave up 0 bases and V 7 bases, and 6 bases lay outside the gene matches. The CDR3 sequence is CASIRTGHSGNTIYF. DNA of the CDR3: TGTGCCAGCATCCGGACAGGCCACTCTGGAAACACCATATATTTT.

The chain is built from TRBV19 and TRBJ2-2; D is unclear. Per the germline V gene, CDR1 is LNHDA and CDR2 is SQIVND (reference sequence). Trimming removed 5 bases at V and 5 bases at J, with 18 bases between. The CDR3 has 16 amino acids. CDR3 DNA sequence: TGTGCCAGTAGTCTTATCCTGTCCTACGCTACCGGGGAGCTGTTTTTT. Residues: CASSLILSYATGELFF. Full variable domain (missing parts from reference TRBV19 and TRBJ2-2): DGGITQSPKYLFRKEGQNVTLSCEQNLNHDAMYWYRQDPGQGLRLIYYSQIVNDFQKGDIAEGYSVSREKKESFPLTVTSAQKNPTAFYLCASSLILSYATGELFFGEGSRLTVL.

V is TRBV5-1 and J is TRBJ2-7; 9 positions agree with TRBD1. Germline-derived CDR1 and CDR2 are SGHRS and YFSETQ. The CDR3 consists of 13 residues. Trimming took 5 bases from V and 2 from J; bases not matched to a gene: 2. CDR3 DNA sequence: TGCGCCAGCAGGTGGACAGGGGCCTACGAGCAGTACTTC. It specifies CASRWTGAYEQYF.

J is TRBJ1-1 and V is TRBV3-1 (or the pseudogene TRBV3-2); D perhaps matches TRBD1 (6 bases). Trimming took off 4 bases at V and 4 bases at J, with 25 bases between the two ends. The CDR3 spans 18 residues. Germline assignment: CDR1 LGHDT and CDR2 YNNKEL (reference sequence). CDR3 DNA sequence: TGTGCCAGCAGCCCCTGGGGCAGGGTAGGGGGTGCCAGCACTGAAGCTTTCTTT. It is translated as CASSPWGRVGGASTEAFF.

The V gene is TRBV6-2 or TRBV6-3, the J gene TRBJ2-7; 10 positions agree with TRBD2. The CDR3 covers 15 residues. Losses at the gene ends were 4 bases for V and 1 base for J; bases not matched to a gene: 4. Germline CDR1 reads MNHEY; CDR2 reads SVGEGT. The CDR3 is CASSFLAGGSYEQYF. The CDR3 nucleotides read TGTGCCAGCAGTTTCTTAGCGGGAGGTTCCTACGAGCAGTACTTC.

The sample holds a few counts of this clone. V and J are TRBV28 and TRBJ2-7, with TRBD2 matching over 7 bases. The ends lost 7 bases at V and 0 bases at J; junction bases unmatched: 6. CDR3 length: 14 amino acids. CDR1 and CDR2 from the germline V gene are MDHEN and SYDVKM. The CDR3 sequence is CASTRSGNSYEQYF. CDR3 coding DNA: TGTGCCAGCACCAGGAGCGGGAACTCCTACGAGCAGTACTTC.